This is a list of T cell receptor beta chains from one sample in a study of shared clonotypes between healthy human individuals. Method: immunoSEQ multiplex PCR; TCRdb's copy keeps in-frame clones and lacks some. The table lists approximately 1.9 million clones, roughly 93% of them singletons. Sequencing used naive CD8+ T cells from PBMCs. The receptor source for this set is a man in his late teens or twenties in good health. Some clones in this sample may be carry-over from other donors' samples. Each CDR3 is given with its conserved first and last residue. D genes are given only for firm matches. Not every row has a clone size; where given, it reads once, few, many or a size class.

d_call clone_size j_call cdr3_length v_call cdr3_aa cdr3_nt
NA once TRBJ1-2 16 TRBV2 CASSEAFGGLWYGYTF TGTGCCAGCAGTGAAGCTTTCGGGGGTCTTTGGTATGGCTACACCTTC
NA NA TRBJ2-7 13 TRBV13 CASSPASSYEQYF TGTGCCAGCTCCCCAGCTAGCTCCTACGAGCAGTACTTC
NA NA TRBJ2-6 16 TRBV2 CASSEWGSSGANVLTF TGTGCCAGCAGTGAATGGGGCAGCTCTGGGGCCAACGTCCTGACTTTC
TRBD2 once TRBJ2-1 14 TRBV15 CATTSGRGDNEQFF TGTGCCACAACTAGCGGGAGAGGTGACAATGAGCAGTTCTTC
TRBD1 few TRBJ1-1 14 TRBV5-1 CASSSTGVNTEAFF TGCGCCAGCAGCTCGACAGGGGTGAACACTGAAGCTTTCTTT
TRBD2 NA TRBJ2-1 15 TRBV7-2 CASSLARLANNEQFF TGTGCCAGCAGCTTAGCGAGACTAGCAAACAATGAGCAGTTCTTC
NA NA TRBJ1-2 16 TRBV11-2 CASSLIASGGNYGYTF TGTGCCAGCAGCTTAATCGCGTCGGGCGGAAACTATGGCTACACCTTC
NA NA TRBJ2-7 14 TRBV4-1 CASSQALSGSEQYF TGCGCCAGCAGCCAAGCACTTAGTGGCAGCGAGCAGTACTTC
NA once TRBJ2-7 14 TRBV6-6 CASSYGFGAYEQYF TGTGCCAGCAGTTATGGGTTTGGGGCCTACGAGCAGTACTTC
TRBD2 NA TRBJ2-1 16 TRBV9 CASSVLSSGRGNEQFF TGTGCCAGCAGCGTCCTTTCTAGCGGGAGAGGCAATGAGCAGTTCTTC
TRBD2 NA TRBJ2-1 17 TRBV18 CASSSVWAGGMQDEQFF TGTGCCAGCTCCTCCGTTTGGGCGGGAGGAATGCAGGATGAGCAGTTCTTC
TRBD1 NA TRBJ2-7 15 TRBV28 CASRFRDRVIYEQYF TGTGCCAGCAGATTCCGGGACAGGGTTATCTACGAGCAGTACTTC
NA NA TRBJ2-7 14 TRBV5-1 CASKVDLDTGEQYF TGCGCCAGCAAGGTCGACCTAGACACCGGCGAGCAGTACTTC
NA NA TRBJ2-1 15 TRBV7-9 CASQNMARGYNEQFF TGTGCCAGCCAGAACATGGCCCGTGGCTACAATGAGCAGTTCTTC
NA NA TRBJ2-3 14 TRBV9 CASSVEGGTDTQYF TGTGCCAGCAGCGTAGAGGGCGGCACAGATACGCAGTATTTT
TRBD1 NA TRBJ2-5 18 TRBV5-5 CASSSGFTGTGLVETQYF TGTGCCAGCAGCTCCGGGTTCACCGGGACAGGGTTGGTAGAGACCCAGTACTTC
NA NA TRBJ2-1 14 TRBV28 CASSPPRSRDEQFF TGTGCCAGCAGTCCTCCCCGGTCCAGAGATGAGCAGTTCTTC
NA NA TRBJ1-1 17 TRBV4-1 CASSQSRDGRIDTEAFF TGCGCCAGCAGCCAATCCAGGGATGGTCGAATAGACACTGAAGCTTTCTTT
TRBD2 once TRBJ2-1 15 TRBV27 CASSRASGHYNEQFF TGTGCCAGCAGTAGGGCTAGCGGGCACTACAATGAGCAGTTCTTC
TRBD2 NA TRBJ2-1 19 TRBV5-4 CASSEKGLAGRTIYNEQFF TGTGCCAGCAGCGAGAAGGGACTAGCGGGCAGAACAATCTACAATGAGCAGTTCTTC
NA once TRBJ2-7 12 TRBV29-1 CSVLWSSYEQYF TGCAGCGTTTTGTGGAGCTCCTACGAGCAGTACTTC
TRBD2 NA TRBJ2-2 17 TRBV11-2 CASSLSLAGARTGELFF TGTGCCAGCAGCTTAAGCCTAGCGGGAGCCCGGACCGGGGAGCTGTTTTTT
NA once TRBJ2-2 15 TRBV5-1 CASSLILYGTGELFF TGCGCCAGCAGCTTGATTCTCTATGGGACCGGGGAGCTGTTTTTT
NA NA TRBJ2-6 14 TRBV4-1 CASSQDPGANVLTF TGCGCCAGCAGCCAAGATCCCGGGGCCAACGTCCTGACTTTC
NA NA TRBJ2-5 14 TRBV13 CASSAQQGAETQYF TGTGCCAGCAGCGCCCAACAGGGTGCGGAGACCCAGTACTTC
NA NA TRBJ2-3 12 TRBV6-1 CASSEVGETQYF TGTGCCAGCAGTGAAGTGGGGGAGACGCAGTATTTT